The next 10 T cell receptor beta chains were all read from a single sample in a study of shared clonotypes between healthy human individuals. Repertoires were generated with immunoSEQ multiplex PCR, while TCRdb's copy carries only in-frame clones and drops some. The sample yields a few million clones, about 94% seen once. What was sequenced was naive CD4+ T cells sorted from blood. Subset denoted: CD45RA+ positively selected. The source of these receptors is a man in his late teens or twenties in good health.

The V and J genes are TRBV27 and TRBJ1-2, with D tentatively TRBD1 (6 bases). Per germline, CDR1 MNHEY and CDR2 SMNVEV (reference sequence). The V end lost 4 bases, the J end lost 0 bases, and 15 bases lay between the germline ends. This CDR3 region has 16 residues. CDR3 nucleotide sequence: TGTGCCAGCAGTTCGGGGGCCCGGAGGGCTAACTATGGCTACACCTTC. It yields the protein CASSSGARRANYGYTF.

CDR3 sequence (DNA): TGTGCCAGCAGTGATGGTCCGGGATTGGGGACCCAGTACTTC. Its protein product is CASSDGPGLGTQYF. The chain combines TRBV2 with TRBJ2-5; a weak D match, TRBD2 (5 bases). Germline V gene data show CDR1 as SNHLY and CDR2 as FYNNEI. V was pared by 3 bases and J by 7 bases, with 15 bases between. CDR3 length: 14 amino acids.

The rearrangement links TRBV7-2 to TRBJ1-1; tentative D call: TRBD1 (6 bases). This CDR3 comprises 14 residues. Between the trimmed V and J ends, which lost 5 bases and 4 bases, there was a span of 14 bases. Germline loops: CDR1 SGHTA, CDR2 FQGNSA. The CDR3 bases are TGTGCCAGCAGCGCAACACCAGGGGTCACTGAAGCTTTCTTT. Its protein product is CASSATPGVTEAFF. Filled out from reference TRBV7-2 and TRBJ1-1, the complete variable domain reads GAGVSQSPSNKVTEKGKDVELRCDPISGHTALYWYRQSLGQGLEFLIYFQGNSAPDKSGLPSDRFSAERTGGSVSTLTIQRTQQEDSAVYLCASSATPGVTEAFFGQGTRLTVV.

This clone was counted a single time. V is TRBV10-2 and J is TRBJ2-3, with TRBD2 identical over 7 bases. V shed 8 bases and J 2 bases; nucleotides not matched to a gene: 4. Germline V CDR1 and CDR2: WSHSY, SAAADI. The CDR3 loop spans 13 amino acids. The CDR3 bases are TGCGCCAGCTCTAGCGGAATCACAGATACGCAGTATTTT. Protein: CASSSGITDTQYF.

The DNA for the CDR3 is TGTGCCAGCAGCGTAGTCCCAGGCACAGATACGCAGTATTTT. Translation gives CASSVVPGTDTQYF. This rearrangement joins TRBV9 to TRBJ2-3; D uncertain. Germline V CDR1 and CDR2: SGDLS, YYNGEE. CDR3 size: 14 residues. V dropped 0 bases and J dropped 1 base, with 6 bases sitting between them. The variable domain in full, with the rest retrieved from reference TRBV9 and TRBJ2-3, is DSGVTQTPKHLITATGQRVTLRCSPRSGDLSVYWYQQSLDQGLQFLIQYYNGEERAKGNILERFSAQQFPDLHSELNLSSLELGDSALYFCASSVVPGTDTQYFGPGTRLTVL.

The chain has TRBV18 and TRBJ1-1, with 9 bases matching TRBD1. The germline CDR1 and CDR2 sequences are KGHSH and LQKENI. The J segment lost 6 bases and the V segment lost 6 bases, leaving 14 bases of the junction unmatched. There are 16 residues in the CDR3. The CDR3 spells CASSPGQGGVSAEAFF. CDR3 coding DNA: TGTGCCAGCTCCCCGGGACAGGGAGGGGTGAGCGCTGAAGCTTTCTTT.

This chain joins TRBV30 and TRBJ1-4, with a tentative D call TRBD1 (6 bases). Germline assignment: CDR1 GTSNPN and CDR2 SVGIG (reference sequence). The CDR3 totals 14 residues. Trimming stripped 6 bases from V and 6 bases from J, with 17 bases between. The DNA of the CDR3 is TGTGCCTGCAGATTCAGGGGAAAGGATGAAAAACTGTTTTTT. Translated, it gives CACRFRGKDEKLFF.

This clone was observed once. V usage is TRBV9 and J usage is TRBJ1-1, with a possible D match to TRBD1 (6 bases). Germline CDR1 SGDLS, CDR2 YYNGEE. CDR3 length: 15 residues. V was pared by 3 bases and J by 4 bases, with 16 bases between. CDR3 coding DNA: TGTGCCAGCAGCGCGTCGACAGGTATGGCCACTGAAGCTTTCTTT. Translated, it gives CASSASTGMATEAFF.

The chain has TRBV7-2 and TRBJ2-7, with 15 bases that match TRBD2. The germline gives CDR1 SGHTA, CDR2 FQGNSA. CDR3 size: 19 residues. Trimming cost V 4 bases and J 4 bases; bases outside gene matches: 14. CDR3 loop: CASSSGLAGGPALRYEQYF. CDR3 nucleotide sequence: TGTGCCAGCAGCTCCGGACTAGCGGGGGGGCCGGCTTTGAGGTACGAGCAGTACTTC.

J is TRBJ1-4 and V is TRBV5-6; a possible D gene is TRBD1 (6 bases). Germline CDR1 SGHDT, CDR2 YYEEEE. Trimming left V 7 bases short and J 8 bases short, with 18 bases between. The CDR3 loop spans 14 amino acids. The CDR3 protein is CASSSGYGGEKLFF. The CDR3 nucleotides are TGTGCCAGCTCGTCGGGGTACGGGGGCGAAAAACTGTTTTTT.